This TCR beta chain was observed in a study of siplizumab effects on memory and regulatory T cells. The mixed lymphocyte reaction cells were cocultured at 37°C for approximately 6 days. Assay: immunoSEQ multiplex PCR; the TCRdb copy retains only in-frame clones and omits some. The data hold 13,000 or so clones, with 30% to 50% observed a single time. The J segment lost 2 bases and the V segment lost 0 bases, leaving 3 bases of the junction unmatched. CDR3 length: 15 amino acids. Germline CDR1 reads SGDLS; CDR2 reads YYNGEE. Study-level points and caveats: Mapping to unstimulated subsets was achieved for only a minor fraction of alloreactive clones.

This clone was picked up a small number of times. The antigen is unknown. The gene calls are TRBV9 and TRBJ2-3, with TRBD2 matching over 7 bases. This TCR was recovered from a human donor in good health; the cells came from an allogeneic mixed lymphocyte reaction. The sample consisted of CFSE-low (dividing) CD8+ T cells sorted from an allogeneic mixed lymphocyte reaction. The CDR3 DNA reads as TGTGCCAGCAGCGTAGACGGGAGGCCCACAGATACGCAGTATTTT. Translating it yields CASSVDGRPTDTQYF.